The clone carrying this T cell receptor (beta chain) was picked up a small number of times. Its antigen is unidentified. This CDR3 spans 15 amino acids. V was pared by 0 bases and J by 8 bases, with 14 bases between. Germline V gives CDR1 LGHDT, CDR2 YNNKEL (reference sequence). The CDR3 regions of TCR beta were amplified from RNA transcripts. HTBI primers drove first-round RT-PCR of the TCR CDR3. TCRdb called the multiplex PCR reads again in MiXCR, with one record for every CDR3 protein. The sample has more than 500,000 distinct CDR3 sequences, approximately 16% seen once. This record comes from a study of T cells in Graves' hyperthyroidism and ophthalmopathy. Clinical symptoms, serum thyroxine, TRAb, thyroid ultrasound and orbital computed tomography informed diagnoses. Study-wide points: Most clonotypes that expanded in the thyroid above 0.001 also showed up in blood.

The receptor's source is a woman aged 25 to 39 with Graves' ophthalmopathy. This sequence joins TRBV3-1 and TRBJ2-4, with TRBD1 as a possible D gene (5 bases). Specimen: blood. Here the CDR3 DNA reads TGTGCCAGCAGCCAAGATAGGGGCAGGGTTGACATTCAGTACTTC. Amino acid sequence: CASSQDRGRVDIQYF.